These T cell receptor beta chains were read from a single sample in a study of a mutant IDH1 vaccine in newly diagnosed glioma. Profiled with immunoSEQ multiplex PCR; TCRdb holds only in-frame clones, not every one. The sample yields about 31,000 clones, 80% to 95% seen once. These receptors' antigens are unknown. Specimen: PBMCs, collected from a glioma patient whose treatment included an IDH1 peptide vaccine. These TCRs come from a middle-aged woman with glioma. CDR3s include the opening cysteine and the closing phenylalanine or tryptophan. A D gene is named only where the DNA matches it firmly.

d_call j_call v_call cdr3_aa
TRBD1 TRBJ2-1 TRBV2 CASSVRDRVLGEQFF
TRBD1 TRBJ1-1 TRBV6-5 CASTKQGANTEAFF
TRBD1 TRBJ2-5 TRBV7-6 CASSLFPRGRLQETQYF
TRBD1 TRBJ1-5 TRBV6-1 CASTYDRGSNQPQHF
. TRBJ1-4 TRBV6-6 CASSNTDPGANEKLFF
TRBD1 TRBJ2-7 TRBV7-2 CASSWAGTGASYEQYF
. TRBJ1-2 TRBV4-1 CASSQDGQGYGYTF
. TRBJ2-5 TRBV5-1 CASSDAGSGTQYF
. TRBJ2-5 TRBV2 CASRGQFLVETQYF
. TRBJ1-1 TRBV29-1 CSVVGVRDTEAFF
. TRBJ1-2 TRBV21-1 CASSKIQGLDYGYTF
. TRBJ1-6 TRBV11-2 CASSLVSEIPLHF
. TRBJ1-2 TRBV29-1 CSTDTTYGYTF
. TRBJ2-7 TRBV5-5 CASSLGPRDLYEQYF
TRBD1 TRBJ2-7 TRBV30 CAWRGTGTYEQYF
. TRBJ2-2 TRBV6-5 CASSSSGQSGELFF
TRBD1 TRBJ2-7 TRBV27 CASSPTGGTYEQYF